This passage covers 9 T cell receptor beta chains from one sample sequenced in a study of CD8+CD57+ T cells in acquired aplastic anemia. TCR beta VDJ combinations and CDR3 sequences were profiled from genomic DNA. One entry per CDR3 protein, called by TCRdb with MiXCR from the reads. Of around 200,000 distinct CDR3 sequences detected, roughly 53% appear once; the ten largest clones hold just under 20%. Patients selected for sequencing had displayed CD8+CD57+ cell expansion by flow cytometry. The sequencing input was sorted CD4+, CD8+, or CD8+CD57+ T cells (not recorded which) from PBMCs. Receptor source: a human donor with aplastic anemia.

This clonotype was observed once. The chain employs TRBV10-3 and TRBJ1-4, with TRBD1 matching 9 bases. Trimming at V came to 6 bases and at J to 7 bases, leaving 6 bases not matched to a gene. This CDR3 has 14 amino acids. In germline, CDR1 is ENHRY, CDR2 SYGVKD. This CDR3 is CAIRGGQGGEKLFF. The CDR3 nucleotides are TGTGCCATCAGGGGGGGACAGGGAGGTGAAAAACTGTTTTTT.

CDR3 bases: TGTGCCAGCAGCTTGAACCTAGGGAAAGAGACCCAGTACTTC. Translation gives CASSLNLGKETQYF. The chain employs TRBV7-9 and TRBJ2-5, with D unclear. Germline assignment: CDR1 SEHNR and CDR2 FQNEAQ (reference sequence). V shed 3 bases and J shed 3 bases, with 11 bases lying between them. The CDR3 totals 14 residues. The variable domain in full, with the rest retrieved from reference TRBV7-9 and TRBJ2-5, is DTGVSQNPRHKITKRGQNVTFRCDPISEHNRLYWYRQTLGQGPEFLTYFQNEAQLEKSRLLSDRFSAERPKGSFSTLEIQRTEQGDSAMYLCASSLNLGKETQYFGPGTRLLVL.

This clonotype was picked up many times. The CDR3 DNA sequence: TGCGCCAGCAGCTTGCGACGGGGGGGGGAAGATACGCAGTATTTT. This codes for CASSLRRGGEDTQYF. The V call is TRBV5-1, the J call TRBJ2-3, with 8 bases aligning to TRBD2. This CDR3 spans 15 amino acids. Unmatched junction bases numbered 6, after V lost 1 base and J lost 5 bases. Germline V CDR1 and CDR2: SGHRS, YFSETQ.

This sequence joins TRBV2 and TRBJ1-2, with a possible D match to TRBD1 (5 bases). CDR1 and CDR2 from the germline V gene are SNHLY and FYNNEI. This CDR3 has 14 residues. Trimming shortened V by 6 bases and J by 7 bases, and 18 bases separated the two germline ends. CDR3 bases: TGTGCCAGCAGGATGGAGGGTTTCGGGGGTGGCTACACCTTC. Protein sequence: CASRMEGFGGGYTF.

This clonotype was counted many times. The V gene is TRBV5-1, the J gene TRBJ2-2; possibly TRBD1 for D (6 bases). Trimming removed 2 bases from V and 3 bases from J, with 20 bases in between. The germline CDR1 and CDR2 sequences are SGHRS and YFSETQ. CDR3 length equals 18 residues. CDR3 nucleotide sequence: TGCGCCAGCAGCTTTATGACAGGCCAACCTCCAGACACCGGGGAGCTGTTTTTT. The encoded protein is CASSFMTGQPPDTGELFF.

This clonotype was detected ten times or more. This chain joins TRBV2 and TRBJ1-2; possible D gene TRBD1, 5 bases. Trimming removed 8 bases at V and 0 bases at J, with 16 bases between. Per germline, CDR1 SNHLY and CDR2 FYNNEI. The length of the CDR3 is 15 residues. The CDR3 DNA sequence: TGTGCCAGCTTAAGGACAACCCTGTCTAACTATGGCTACACCTTC. Protein sequence: CASLRTTLSNYGYTF.

The chain links TRBV7-9 to TRBJ2-1; TRBD1 aligns across 11 bases. The V segment lost 6 bases and the J segment 5 bases; nucleotides outside the gene matches: 9. The CDR3 spans 16 residues. Germline CDR1 and CDR2: SEHNR and FQNEAQ (reference sequence). The DNA of the CDR3 is TGTGCCAGCAGTTTCCCCGGACAGGGGGCCAACAATGAGCAGTTCTTC. Its protein product is CASSFPGQGANNEQFF.

The table lists this clonotype with many counts. This chain uses TRBV7-6 with TRBJ1-4; a possible D gene is TRBD1 (6 bases). The CDR3 contains 15 residues. Trimming took 5 bases from V and 6 from J, leaving 16 bases between them. The V gene's germline CDR1 is SGHVS and CDR2 FNYEAQ. CDR3 amino acids: CASSSTGKEDEKLFF. CDR3 DNA sequence: TGTGCCAGCAGCAGTACAGGGAAGGAAGATGAAAAACTGTTTTTT.

As regards this clonotype: A read error may be the cause here, since a much bigger clone is one base away. The chain joins TRBV5-1 to TRBJ1-1, with D unresolved. This CDR3 spans 13 amino acids. V was shortened by 3 bases and J by 7 bases, with 13 bases between the two germline ends. The germline CDR1 and CDR2 sequences are SGHRS and YFSETQ. The CDR3 is CASSSGHLIEAFF. The DNA for the CDR3 is TGCGCCAGCAGCTCCGGGCATCTCATTGAAGCTTTCTTT.